This TCR beta chain was obtained from a study of TIL therapy for anti-PD-1-resistant metastatic lung cancer. Turning to the study itself: Tumors had a median PD-L1 proportion score of approximately 6%. Tumors carried a median about 1.4 non-synonymous mutations per megabase.

Time point specified: pre-treatment sample, taken before nivolumab and TIL therapy. The length of the CDR3 is 15 residues. V was clipped by 4 bases and J by 6 bases, with 16 bases between them. Germline assignment: CDR1 SGHRS and CDR2 YFSETQ. The libraries were made with immunoSEQ v3. Data came from immunoSEQ multiplex PCR; TCRdb stores just in-frame clones and leaves some out. The sample gives 20,000 or so clones, just over 70% of which show up once; approximately 2% is in the top ten. The sequenced sample was blood, obtained at baseline. This sequence originates from a person aged 25 to 80 with non-small cell lung cancer. The chain uses TRBV5-1 and TRBJ2-2, with D tentatively TRBD1 or TRBD2 (5 bases each). In DNA, the CDR3 is TGCGCCAGCAGCGTCTCCGGGACGACAGCCGGGGAGCTGTTTTTT. Translated: CASSVSGTTAGELFF. The full variable domain, rest sourced from reference TRBV5-1 and TRBJ2-2, is KAGVTQTPRYLIKTRGQQVTLSCSPISGHRSVSWYQQTPGQGLQFLFEYFSETQRNKGNFPGRFSGRQFSNSRSEMNVSTLELGDSALYLCASSVSGTTAGELFFGEGSRLTVL.